Listed below are T cell receptor beta chains from one sample, sequenced in a study of T cells in localized non-small cell lung cancer. TCRdb's copy holds only in-frame clones and misses some; the assay was immunoSEQ multiplex PCR. This table has approximately 67,000 clones, about four fifths appearing once. The material sequenced was peripheral blood, taken before any cancer treatment. The receptors derive from a female donor of 60 years or more with stage I lung adenocarcinoma. Both conserved end residues are part of each CDR3. Each record gives: D gene, clone size, J gene, V gene, CDR3 protein, CDR3 DNA. A D gene is named only where the DNA matches it firmly. Expanded clones are given a class, and other clones once, few, many or no size at all.

D: .
size: .
J: TRBJ1-1
V: TRBV19
CDR3: CASSMSAEMNTEAFF
DNA: TGTGCCAGTAGTATGTCGGCAGAAATGAACACTGAAGCTTTCTTT

D: TRBD2
size: once
J: TRBJ2-1
V: TRBV29-1
CDR3: CSVSHLVAGAANEQFF
DNA: TGCAGCGTTTCCCACTTAGTAGCGGGAGCGGCCAATGAGCAGTTCTTC

D: TRBD2
size: .
J: TRBJ2-1
V: TRBV7-2
CDR3: CASSLRAGDYNEQFF
DNA: TGTGCCAGCAGCTTACGAGCGGGGGACTACAATGAGCAGTTCTTC

D: TRBD1
size: .
J: TRBJ2-7
V: TRBV5-5
CDR3: CASSYGTGTYEQYF
DNA: TGTGCCAGCAGCTACGGGACAGGGACCTACGAGCAGTACTTC

D: .
size: .
J: TRBJ2-7
V: TRBV12-5
CDR3: CASAGGSYEQYF
DNA: TGTGCTAGTGCCGGGGGTAGCTACGAGCAGTACTTC

D: TRBD1
size: .
J: TRBJ2-1
V: TRBV14
CDR3: CASSRTTGSVNEQFF
DNA: TGTGCCAGCAGCCGGACGACAGGGTCTGTTAATGAGCAGTTCTTC

D: TRBD1
size: few
J: TRBJ1-2
V: TRBV4-2
CDR3: CASSSPGQGGYGYTF
DNA: TGTGCCAGCAGCTCCCCCGGACAGGGAGGGTATGGCTACACCTTC

D: TRBD2
size: .
J: TRBJ2-7
V: TRBV11-3
CDR3: CASSPLNSGRIGEQYF
DNA: TGTGCCAGCAGCCCACTCAATAGCGGGAGAATAGGCGAGCAGTACTTC

D: TRBD2
size: .
J: TRBJ2-7
V: TRBV11-3
CDR3: CASSYTLAGGPYEQYF
DNA: TGTGCCAGCAGCTACACCCTAGCGGGAGGGCCCTACGAGCAGTACTTC

D: TRBD1
size: .
J: TRBJ2-1
V: TRBV6-5
CDR3: CASSQTGGAYNEQFF
DNA: TGTGCCAGCAGTCAAACAGGGGGCGCCTACAATGAGCAGTTCTTC

D: .
size: .
J: TRBJ2-7
V: TRBV7-2
CDR3: CASGPGGSYEQYF
DNA: TGTGCCAGCGGGCCAGGGGGGTCCTACGAGCAGTACTTC

D: .
size: once
J: TRBJ2-2
V: TRBV10-3
CDR3: CATTGFTGELFF
DNA: TGTGCCACCACAGGGTTCACCGGGGAGCTGTTTTTT

D: .
size: .
J: TRBJ2-5
V: TRBV19
CDR3: CASSIGPGQETQYF
DNA: TGTGCCAGTAGTATAGGGCCCGGGCAGGAGACCCAGTACTTC

D: .
size: .
J: TRBJ1-5
V: TRBV6-5
CDR3: CASSYGGSNQPQHF
DNA: TGTGCCAGCAGTTACGGAGGGAGCAATCAGCCCCAGCATTTT

D: .
size: .
J: TRBJ1-2
V: TRBV5-1
CDR3: CASSLNPAGTANYGYTF
DNA: TGCGCCAGCAGCTTGAACCCAGCCGGGACCGCTAACTATGGCTACACCTTC

D: .
size: .
J: TRBJ2-1
V: TRBV27
CDR3: CASSLWGENEQFF
DNA: TGTGCCAGCAGTTTATGGGGGGAGAATGAGCAGTTCTTC

D: TRBD1
size: .
J: TRBJ2-7
V: TRBV19
CDR3: CASSPAGTATYEQYF
DNA: TGTGCCAGTAGTCCCGCCGGGACAGCTACCTACGAGCAGTACTTC

D: TRBD1
size: .
J: TRBJ1-1
V: TRBV2
CDR3: CASMISRGPGTEAFF
DNA: TGTGCCAGCATGATAAGTAGGGGGCCGGGGACTGAAGCTTTCTTT

D: TRBD1
size: .
J: TRBJ2-1
V: TRBV27
CDR3: CATSRGLGDEQFF
DNA: TGTGCCACCAGCAGGGGGCTTGGGGATGAGCAGTTCTTC

D: .
size: .
J: TRBJ2-3
V: TRBV25-1
CDR3: CASSFTTDTQYF
DNA: TGTGCCAGCAGTTTCACCACAGATACGCAGTATTTT

D: TRBD1
size: .
J: TRBJ1-1
V: TRBV14
CDR3: CASSHRDSYMNTEAFF
DNA: TGTGCCAGCAGCCACCGGGACAGCTACATGAACACTGAAGCTTTCTTT

D: .
size: .
J: TRBJ2-2
V: TRBV9
CDR3: CASSSRLVSTGELFF
DNA: TGTGCCAGCAGCTCCCGACTAGTAAGCACCGGGGAGCTGTTTTTT

D: .
size: .
J: TRBJ1-2
V: TRBV5-1
CDR3: CASSLKGGYDYGYTF
DNA: TGCGCCAGCAGCTTAAAAGGGGGATATGACTATGGCTACACCTTC

D: .
size: .
J: TRBJ2-5
V: TRBV18
CDR3: CASSPRAETQYF
DNA: TGTGCCAGCTCACCACGAGCCGAGACCCAGTACTTC

D: .
size: once
J: TRBJ2-1
V: TRBV5-1
CDR3: CASSLAGRGFSYNEQFF
DNA: TGCGCCAGCAGCTTGGCCGGGCGGGGTTTCTCCTACAATGAGCAGTTCTTC

D: .
size: .
J: TRBJ1-3
V: TRBV18
CDR3: CASSPVGTGNTIYF
DNA: TGTGCCAGCTCACCTGTGGGGACCGGAAACACCATATATTTT

D: TRBD2
size: .
J: TRBJ2-1
V: TRBV6-5
CDR3: CASSYKERTRPIEQFF
DNA: TGTGCCAGCAGTTACAAAGAGAGGACTAGACCAATTGAGCAGTTCTTC

D: TRBD1
size: .
J: TRBJ2-7
V: TRBV28
CDR3: CTSSLAGQGAGEQYF
DNA: TGTACCAGCAGTTTGGCGGGACAGGGGGCCGGCGAGCAGTACTTC

D: .
size: .
J: TRBJ2-1
V: TRBV18
CDR3: CASSPGVPNEQFF
DNA: TGTGCCAGCTCACCGGGAGTGCCCAATGAGCAGTTCTTC

D: TRBD1
size: .
J: TRBJ2-1
V: TRBV2
CDR3: CATARTGTYNEQFF
DNA: TGTGCCACTGCTAGGACAGGGACCTACAATGAGCAGTTCTTC

D: .
size: .
J: TRBJ2-5
V: TRBV7-2
CDR3: CASSYLGGGETQYF
DNA: TGTGCCAGCAGCTATCTGGGAGGGGGAGAGACCCAGTACTTC

D: .
size: .
J: TRBJ2-7
V: TRBV7-9
CDR3: CASSPFGRSYEQYF
DNA: TGTGCCAGCAGCCCGTTTGGTCGGAGCTACGAGCAGTACTTC

D: .
size: few
J: TRBJ2-7
V: TRBV19
CDR3: CASSPSGSFVYEQYF
DNA: TGTGCCAGTAGTCCCTCGGGCAGCTTTGTCTACGAGCAGTACTTC

D: .
size: .
J: TRBJ1-2
V: TRBV7-9
CDR3: CASSLGGGEFIYGYTF
DNA: TGTGCCAGCAGCTTAGGTGGGGGAGAGTTTATTTATGGCTACACCTTC

D: .
size: .
J: TRBJ1-3
V: TRBV18
CDR3: CASSPGQGKTSGNTIYF
DNA: TGTGCCAGCTCACCGGGGCAGGGGAAGACTTCTGGAAACACCATATATTTT

D: .
size: .
J: TRBJ2-5
V: TRBV5-1
CDR3: CASSPGRSQETQYF
DNA: TGCGCCAGCAGCCCAGGACGTTCCCAAGAGACCCAGTACTTC

D: TRBD2
size: .
J: TRBJ2-3
V: TRBV5-1
CDR3: CASSLLWTSGRAPDTQYF
DNA: TGCGCCAGCAGCCTCCTTTGGACTAGCGGGAGGGCCCCAGATACGCAGTATTTT

D: .
size: .
J: TRBJ1-5
V: TRBV30
CDR3: CAWSPGGRSNQPQHF
DNA: TGTGCCTGGAGCCCCGGGGGACGGAGCAATCAGCCCCAGCATTTT

D: TRBD2
size: .
J: TRBJ2-7
V: TRBV10-3
CDR3: CAIRREAEQYF
DNA: TGTGCCATCAGGCGGGAGGCCGAGCAGTACTTC

D: .
size: .
J: TRBJ2-1
V: TRBV6-6
CDR3: CASLDSYNEQFF
DNA: TGTGCCAGCCTCGACAGCTACAATGAGCAGTTCTTC

D: .
size: once
J: TRBJ2-3
V: TRBV5-4
CDR3: CASRTGTPSAASTDTQYF
DNA: TGTGCCAGCAGAACCGGGACCCCCAGCGCAGCTAGCACAGATACGCAGTATTTT

D: .
size: .
J: TRBJ1-6
V: TRBV5-1
CDR3: CASSLDPGPESPLHF
DNA: TGCGCCAGCAGCTTGGACCCAGGGCCGGAATCACCCCTCCACTTT

D: .
size: .
J: TRBJ1-2
V: TRBV28
CDR3: CASSFSVRGGYTF
DNA: TGTGCCAGCAGTTTTTCCGTTAGGGGAGGCTACACCTTC

D: TRBD2
size: .
J: TRBJ2-7
V: TRBV5-4
CDR3: CASSLSGGSLPYEQYF
DNA: TGTGCCAGCAGCTTGTCAGGCGGGAGTCTTCCCTACGAGCAGTACTTC

D: TRBD1
size: .
J: TRBJ1-6
V: TRBV6-6
CDR3: CASSYSGTGNSPLHF
DNA: TGTGCCAGCAGTTACTCAGGGACAGGGAACTCACCCCTCCACTTT

D: .
size: .
J: TRBJ2-1
V: TRBV2
CDR3: CASSQRPSSYNEQFF
DNA: TGTGCCAGCAGCCAGCGTCCTAGCTCCTACAATGAGCAGTTCTTC

D: .
size: .
J: TRBJ1-3
V: TRBV25-1
CDR3: CASSYTGATSGNTIYF
DNA: TGTGCCAGCAGTTACACGGGAGCCACCTCTGGAAACACCATATATTTT

D: .
size: .
J: TRBJ2-2
V: TRBV7-6
CDR3: CASSFVGGPNTGELFF
DNA: TGTGCCAGCAGCTTTGTGGGGGGGCCGAACACCGGGGAGCTGTTTTTT

D: .
size: .
J: TRBJ2-3
V: TRBV4-1
CDR3: CASRQDGVRAGDTQYF
DNA: TGCGCCAGCAGACAAGATGGTGTCAGGGCGGGGGATACGCAGTATTTT

D: .
size: .
J: TRBJ1-2
V: TRBV11-2
CDR3: CASSPLTEPYGYTF
DNA: TGTGCCAGCAGCCCCCTGACAGAACCCTATGGCTACACCTTC

D: .
size: few
J: TRBJ1-1
V: TRBV7-6
CDR3: CASSSHAMNTEAFF
DNA: TGTGCCAGCAGCTCCCATGCGATGAACACTGAAGCTTTCTTT

D: .
size: .
J: TRBJ2-1
V: TRBV15
CDR3: CATSRERRLAPHSYNEQFF
DNA: TGTGCCACCAGCAGAGAAAGGCGCCTAGCTCCCCACTCCTACAATGAGCAGTTCTTC